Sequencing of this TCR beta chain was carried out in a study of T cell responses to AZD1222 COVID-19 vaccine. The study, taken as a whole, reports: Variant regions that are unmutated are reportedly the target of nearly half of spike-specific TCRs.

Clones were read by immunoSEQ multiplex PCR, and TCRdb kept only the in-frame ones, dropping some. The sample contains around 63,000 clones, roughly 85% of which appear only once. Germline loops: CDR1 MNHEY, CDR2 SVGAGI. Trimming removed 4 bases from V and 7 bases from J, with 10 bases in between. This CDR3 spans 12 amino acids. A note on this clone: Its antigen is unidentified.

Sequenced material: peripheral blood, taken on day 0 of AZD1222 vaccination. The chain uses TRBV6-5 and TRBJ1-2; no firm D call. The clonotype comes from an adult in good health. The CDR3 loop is CASSSTGIGYTF. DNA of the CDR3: TGTGCCAGCAGTTCAACTGGAATTGGCTACACCTTC.